This TCR beta chain was captured in a study of beta chain bispecific antibodies for T cell cancers. Whole-study results and caveats: After anti-TRBV12 rather than anti-CD19 exposure, TRBV12-3 made up approximately 99% less of total TRBV signal. Normal T cells contributed less of the targeted TRBV signal than the leukemia cells did.

Blood mononuclear cells were expanded for three to four days using either OKT3 anti-CD3 antibody or CD3/CD28 beads. Culture medium contained IL-2 at about 91 IU/ml and IL-7 at 4.5 to 6 ng/ml. Trimming left V 0 bases short and J 5 bases short, with 13 bases between. The CDR3 loop spans 15 amino acids. Per germline, CDR1 SGHRS and CDR2 YFSETQ. This clonotype was counted many times. No antigen is known for it. TCRdb reprocessed the 5' RACE reads with MiXCR, giving one entry per CDR3 protein. The repertoire holds 20,000 to 25,000 distinct CDR3 sequences, with 2% to 2.5% as singletons. The clonotype was recovered from a human donor in good health. Some clones in this sample may be carry-over from other donors' samples. The chain carries TRBV5-1 and TRBJ2-3; D is possibly TRBD2 (5 bases). Material: healthy donor T cells cultured with leukemia cells, obtained from a culture containing a bispecific antibody targeting TCR Vbeta12. The CDR3 nucleotides read TGCGCCAGCAGCTTGGGACTATCCATCGGAGATACGCAGTATTTT. Translation gives CASSLGLSIGDTQYF.